This T cell receptor beta chain derives from a study of shared clonotypes between healthy human individuals. Bulk PBMC genomic DNA spanned ten immunoSEQ deep plates. Profiling relied on immunoSEQ multiplex PCR, and the TCRdb table lists in-frame clones only, not all of them. The data contain about 560,000 clones, roughly four fifths of them singletons. This CDR3 comprises 15 residues. Trimming cost V 5 bases and J 4 bases; bases outside gene matches: 3. Per germline, CDR1 MNHEY and CDR2 SMNVEV (reference sequence). Sequenced input: PBMCs. This sequence joins TRBV27 and TRBJ2-5, with TRBD2 matching over 14 bases. The TCR was taken from a woman between 40 and 50 years old in good health. Some clones in this sample may be carry-over from other donors' samples. This chain's CDR3 is CASSAGTSGRETQYF. As DNA, the CDR3 is TGTGCCAGCAGTGCCGGGACTAGCGGGAGAGAGACCCAGTACTTC.